The clone carrying this T cell receptor (beta chain) was detected only a few times. Its antigen is currently unknown. Individually, cDNA molecules had unique molecular identifiers attached to them. TCRdb passed the 5' RACE reads through MiXCR, listing each CDR3 protein once. The sample yields some 82,000 distinct CDR3 sequences, more than 10% seen once. The data are from a study of early T cells in non-severe SARS-CoV-2 infection. V lost 6 bases and J 6 bases, leaving 18 bases between the germline ends. The CDR3 consists of 14 residues. General observations from the study: The VDJdb matching leaned toward anti-spike CD8 responses and overlooked private and CD4 specificities.

The receptor was derived from an adult who was a healthcare worker with PCR-confirmed SARS-CoV-2 infection or an uninfected control (not recorded which). This sequence joins TRBV12-3 or TRBV12-4 and TRBJ2-7; D ambiguous. Sequenced material: whole blood, taken at baseline. The CDR3 sequence: CASRPSIGGGEQYF. CDR3 DNA: TGTGCCAGCAGACCCTCCATCGGCGGCGGCGAGCAGTACTTC.